This T cell receptor beta chain was retrieved from a study of Graves' ophthalmopathy and Graves' hyperthyroidism. On the study more broadly: The authors defined stable hyperthyroidism as no ophthalmopathy within 18 months of follow-up. The study's findings and limits: Blood also contained most of the expanded thyroid clonotypes above 0.001 frequency.

Amplified TCR beta CDR3 regions were obtained using RNA transcripts as template. Scientists carried out first-round RT-PCR using HTBI primers and then a second-round multiplex PCR. TCRdb itself ran the multiplex PCR reads through MiXCR, one entry per CDR3 protein. The sample carries about 1.2 million distinct CDR3 sequences, about 40% recorded once. This clonotype was recorded many times. Its antigen is as yet unknown. The sequenced sample consisted of peripheral blood or thyroid tissue (not recorded which). This sequence was found in an adult man with Graves' hyperthyroidism.

In DNA, the CDR3 is TGCAGCGCCAAGATTAGCGGGAGCGGGGAGACCCAGTACTTC. Translation gives CSAKISGSGETQYF. This chain joins TRBV29-1 and TRBJ2-5; 9 bases are shared with TRBD2. CDR3 length: 14 residues. The ends lost 7 bases at V and 5 bases at J; junction bases unmatched: 11. Germline assignment: CDR1 SQVTM and CDR2 ANQGSEA.